Included here is one TCR beta chain sequence, with context. Profiling relied on immunoSEQ multiplex PCR, and the TCRdb table lists in-frame clones only, not all of them. The sample lists more than 30,000 clones; around 90% were seen once. Between the trimmed V and J ends, which lost 6 bases and 9 bases, there was a span of 23 bases. CDR1 and CDR2 from the germline V gene are KGHSH and LQKENI. This CDR3 comprises 15 residues. This entry comes from a study of T cells in localized non-small cell lung cancer. This sequence was found in a woman aged 40-69 years with stage III lung adenocarcinoma. This specimen consisted of peripheral blood mononuclear cells, obtained before any cancer treatment. The chain recombines TRBV18 with TRBJ1-1; possible D gene TRBD1, 5 bases. This CDR3 reads CASSPARDRIGKAFF. Here the CDR3 DNA reads TGTGCCAGCTCGCCCGCCCGGGACCGCATTGGAAAAGCTTTCTTT.